A single sample is the source of the 30 T cell receptor beta chains below, sequenced in a study of cytomegalovirus exposure and HLA in healthy donors. It was with 60 Vbeta and 13 Jbeta primers that the PCR ran. Profiling relied on immunoSEQ multiplex PCR, and the TCRdb table lists in-frame clones only, not all of them. The sample carries about 110,000 clones, approximately 72% recorded once. The sample consisted of PBMCs. These receptors were taken from a man aged 30 to 39 in good health and CMV-seronegative.

This clone was detected only a few times. This sequence joins TRBV7-6 and TRBJ2-5, with TRBD1 matching over 7 bases. The CDR3 contains 15 residues. Germline-derived CDR1 and CDR2 are SGHVS and FNYEAQ. The trim removed 5 bases at V and 4 bases at J, leaving 10 bases unmatched. CDR3 protein: CASSISGGRGETQYF. CDR3 nucleotides: TGTGCCAGCAGCATCTCAGGGGGTCGGGGAGAGACCCAGTACTTC.

This clone came up a few times. The rearrangement links TRBV5-1 to TRBJ2-7, with TRBD1 matching 9 bases. The germline CDR1 and CDR2 sequences are SGHRS and YFSETQ. After removal of 4 bases from V and 2 bases from J, the junction contained 10 bases not matched to a gene. This CDR3 contains 16 residues. The CDR3 spells CASSQARDRATYEQYF. CDR3 DNA sequence: TGCGCCAGCAGCCAAGCCCGGGACAGGGCTACCTACGAGCAGTACTTC.

This clone was seen once. This chain's CDR3 is CASSLDSAGQETQYF. CDR3 coding DNA: TGCGCCAGCAGCTTGGATTCGGCGGGGCAAGAGACCCAGTACTTC. The chain couples TRBV5-1 to TRBJ2-5, with a tentative D call TRBD2 (6 bases). Trimming took off 0 bases at V and 2 bases at J, with 11 bases between the two ends. Germline V gene lookup returns CDR1 SGHRS and CDR2 YFSETQ. CDR3 length: 15 amino acids.

The rearrangement links TRBV5-6 to TRBJ1-5; unclear D gene. With 3 bases removed from V and 0 bases from J, the gap between germline ends came to 10 bases. Germline values: CDR1 SGHDT, CDR2 YYEEEE. This CDR3 spans 15 amino acids. The CDR3 bases are TGTGCCAGCAGCTCGGTATACAGTAGCAATCAGCCCCAGCATTTT. Protein sequence: CASSSVYSSNQPQHF. Together with reference TRBV5-6 and TRBJ1-5, the CDR3 gives the full variable domain: DAGVTQSPTHLIKTRGQQVTLRCSPKSGHDTVSWYQQALGQGPQFIFQYYEEEERQRGNFPDRFSGHQFPNYSSELNVNALLLGDSALYLCASSSVYSSNQPQHFGDGTRLSIL.

V gene TRBV5-8 combines with J gene TRBJ2-3, with D possibly TRBD1 on 6 matching bases. Deletions cut 0 bases from V and 2 bases from J, with 10 bases between. Germline CDR1 reads SGHTS; CDR2 reads YDEGEE. The CDR3 runs to 15 residues. The CDR3 loop is CASSLGRGNTDTQYF. For the CDR3, the DNA is TGTGCCAGCAGCTTGGGCAGGGGCAACACAGATACGCAGTATTTT.

The CDR3 sequence: CASRTRGESYEQYF. CDR3 DNA sequence: TGCGCCAGCAGGACAAGGGGCGAAAGCTACGAGCAGTACTTC. The chain joins TRBV5-1 to TRBJ2-7; D may be TRBD1 (5 bases). Trimming stripped 5 bases from V and 3 bases from J, with 15 bases between. Germline-derived CDR1 and CDR2 are SGHRS and YFSETQ. The length of the CDR3 is 14 residues.

V and J are TRBV6-5 and TRBJ1-2, with a weak D call TRBD1 (5 bases). V dropped 6 bases and J dropped 4 bases, with 6 bases sitting between them. Germline V gene lookup returns CDR1 MNHEY and CDR2 SVGAGI. The CDR3 is 11 residues long. The CDR3 DNA reads TGTGCCAGCAGAGACAGCTATGGCTACACCTTC. Amino acids: CASRDSYGYTF.

This clone was recorded a few times. The rearrangement uses TRBV4-1 and TRBJ2-3; D is unresolved. The V and J ends lost 8 bases and 4 bases respectively, with 22 bases between them. Germline CDR1 is MGHRA and CDR2 is YSYEKL. This CDR3 contains 16 residues. The CDR3 is CASAGVGFLVPDTQYF. The CDR3, as DNA: TGCGCCAGCGCTGGCGTGGGTTTTCTAGTTCCAGATACGCAGTATTTT.

The gene calls are TRBV5-1 and TRBJ1-4; D gene unclear. The CDR3 has 14 amino acids. The V end was cut by 0 bases, the J end by 4 bases, with 7 bases between. The germline V gene encodes CDR1 SGHRS and CDR2 YFSETQ. The CDR3 region is CASSLAGDNEKLFF. The CDR3 coding sequence is TGCGCCAGCAGCTTGGCCGGTGATAATGAAAAACTGTTTTTT.

The chain has TRBV6-6 and TRBJ1-4; D is uncertain. With 7 bases removed from V and 5 bases from J, the gap between germline ends came to 14 bases. Germline loops: CDR1 MNHNY, CDR2 SVGAGI (reference sequence). The CDR3 extends over 14 amino acids. DNA of the CDR3: TGTGCCAGCAATCCCAACCCGCAGAATGAAAAACTGTTTTTT. It yields the protein CASNPNPQNEKLFF.

V gene TRBV7-2 combines with J gene TRBJ2-3; TRBD2 matches 7 bases. The trim removed 2 bases at V and 0 bases at J, leaving 5 bases unmatched. This CDR3 spans 16 amino acids. Germline CDR1 and CDR2: SGHTA and FQGNSA. As DNA, the CDR3 is TGTGCCAGCAGCTTATCGAGCGGGATGAGCACAGATACGCAGTATTTT. Protein sequence: CASSLSSGMSTDTQYF.

The V and J genes are TRBV11-2 and TRBJ2-4; perhaps TRBD2 as D (5 bases). The germline V and J ends were trimmed by 0 bases and 7 bases, with 13 bases remaining between them. The CDR3 spans 15 residues. Germline assignment: CDR1 SGHAT and CDR2 FQNNGV. Here the CDR3 DNA reads TGTGCCAGCAGCTTAGACCGGCTAGCCAGGAACATTCAGTACTTC. It encodes CASSLDRLARNIQYF.

The sample holds one count of this clone. The rearrangement links TRBV19 to TRBJ1-1; maybe TRBD1 (5 bases). CDR1 is LNHDA and CDR2 is SQIVND in the germline V gene (reference sequence). This CDR3 has 14 residues. Trimming removed 4 bases from V and 3 bases from J, with 12 bases in between. The CDR3 DNA sequence: TGTGCCAGTAGTAGAACGGGGGAGGACACTGAAGCTTTCTTT. It specifies CASSRTGEDTEAFF.

A single count supports this clone. The chain joins TRBV12-5 to TRBJ2-5, with 8 nucleotides matching TRBD1. This CDR3 comprises 12 residues. The J segment lost 5 bases and the V segment lost 5 bases, leaving 1 base of the junction unmatched. The germline gives CDR1 LGHNT, CDR2 FRNRAP. Here the CDR3 DNA reads TGTGCTAGTGGTCGGACAGGGGAGACCCAGTACTTC. Translated: CASGRTGETQYF.

The genes are TRBV4-1 and TRBJ2-7; 7 bases align to TRBD2. This CDR3 has 15 residues. V shed 3 bases, J shed 7 bases, and the junction held 12 bases outside the gene matches. Germline values: CDR1 MGHRA, CDR2 YSYEKL. The CDR3 sequence: CASSHNRDYPKEQYF. The CDR3 region has the DNA TGCGCCAGCAGCCACAACCGGGACTACCCTAAAGAGCAGTACTTC.

The chain carries TRBV18 and TRBJ2-5; 7 bases are shared with TRBD1. The CDR3 runs 14 residues. Germline trimming cut 4 bases from V and 5 bases from J; bases unmatched to any gene: 7. CDR1 and CDR2 (germline): KGHSH, LQKENI. The CDR3 spells CASSREGGQETQYF. The DNA of the CDR3 is TGTGCCAGCTCACGGGAAGGGGGCCAGGAGACCCAGTACTTC.

The chain couples TRBV28 to TRBJ1-3; the match to TRBD1 covers 8 bases. Germline CDR1 MDHEN, CDR2 SYDVKM. The CDR3 is made up of 15 amino acids. Trimming took 3 bases from V and 4 from J; bases not matched to a gene: 5. CDR3 amino acids: CASSFTGGAGNTIYF. CDR3 DNA: TGTGCCAGCAGTTTTACAGGGGGAGCGGGAAACACCATATATTTT.

Only a few counts were recorded for this clone. V gene TRBV5-6 combines with J gene TRBJ1-1; 7 bases line up with TRBD1. V was clipped by 5 bases and J by 1 base; unmatched bases: 5. Germline V lookup: CDR1 SGHDT, CDR2 YYEEEE. The length of the CDR3 is 14 residues. The CDR3 reads CASRWTGGNTEAFF. The CDR3 DNA is TGTGCCAGCAGATGGACAGGAGGGAACACTGAAGCTTTCTTT.

This chain uses TRBV6-5 with TRBJ1-1; unclear D gene. Germline V gene lookup returns CDR1 MNHEY and CDR2 SVGAGI. The CDR3 length is 13 residues. The germline V and J ends were trimmed by 7 bases and 3 bases, with 12 bases remaining between them. Written as DNA, the CDR3 is TGTGCCAGCACCACCTGGAGCCACACTGAAGCTTTCTTT. This codes for CASTTWSHTEAFF.

The rearrangement links TRBV7-2 to TRBJ2-5; TRBD2 matches 12 bases. V lost 4 bases to trimming and J lost 2 bases; unmatched junction nucleotides: 2. CDR3 length equals 15 residues. Germline CDR1 is SGHTA and CDR2 is FQGNSA. This CDR3 is CASSSTSGGQETQYF. The CDR3 bases are TGTGCCAGCAGCTCGACTAGCGGGGGACAAGAGACCCAGTACTTC.

This chain uses TRBV29-1 with TRBJ2-7, with 9 nucleotides matching TRBD1. This CDR3 is built from 15 residues. Germline V gene data show CDR1 as SQVTM and CDR2 as ANQGSEA. The trim removed 6 bases at V and 3 bases at J, leaving 12 bases unmatched. As DNA, the CDR3 is TGCAGCGTACTACCGGGTGACAGGGGGAACTACGAGCAGTACTTC. Residues: CSVLPGDRGNYEQYF.

The gene calls are TRBV11-2 and TRBJ1-1, with D possibly matching TRBD1 (6 bases). The CDR3 length is 16 residues. CDR1 and CDR2 (germline): SGHAT, FQNNGV. The V and J ends lost 3 bases and 4 bases respectively, with 18 bases between them. As DNA, the CDR3 is TGTGCCAGCAGCTTCGGGAACTTCCGGACAGCCACTGAAGCTTTCTTT. Encoded protein: CASSFGNFRTATEAFF.

The chain recombines TRBV5-1 with TRBJ2-1; 13 bases are a match to TRBD2. This CDR3 is 16 amino acids long. Losses at the gene ends were 3 bases for V and 5 bases for J; bases not matched to a gene: 5. CDR1 is SGHRS, CDR2 YFSETQ, per germline. The CDR3 loop is CASSWGGTSGNNEQFF. The CDR3 DNA reads as TGCGCCAGCAGCTGGGGGGGGACTAGCGGGAACAATGAGCAGTTCTTC.

The chain has TRBV30 and TRBJ1-1; D not resolved. The CDR3 length is 14 residues. Germline CDR1 and CDR2: GTSNPN and SVGIG (reference sequence). Trimming stripped 0 bases from V and 5 bases from J, with 13 bases between. CDR3 amino acids: CAWSVSRARTEAFF. Here the CDR3 DNA reads TGTGCCTGGAGTGTTTCGCGTGCGAGGACTGAAGCTTTCTTT.

V gene TRBV6-1 combines with J gene TRBJ1-1; 9 bases align to TRBD1. CDR1 MNHNS and CDR2 SASEGT come from the germline V gene. V dropped 4 bases and J dropped 6; count of bases not matched to a gene: 9. The CDR3 runs to 15 residues. CDR3 protein: CASSGDRVRRSEAFF. The CDR3 coding sequence is TGTGCCAGCAGTGGGGACAGGGTGAGAAGGTCTGAAGCTTTCTTT.

The chain uses TRBV5-3 and TRBJ1-1; 8 bases align to TRBD1. TRBV5-3 is noted as an ORF with a role that remains uncertain. The CDR3 is 15 residues long. Trimming at V came to 2 bases and at J to 3 bases, leaving 6 bases not matched to a gene. CDR3 sequence (DNA): TGTGCCAGAAGCTTTGCAGGGGGCGGGTACACTGAAGCTTTCTTT. It is translated as CARSFAGGGYTEAFF.

The chain has TRBV7-3 and TRBJ2-3; the match to TRBD2 covers 9 bases. In germline, CDR1 is SGHTA, CDR2 FQGTGA. The CDR3 covers 14 residues. Germline trimming cut 5 bases from V and 5 bases from J; bases unmatched to any gene: 5. The CDR3 here is CASSPIAGEDTQYF. CDR3 bases: TGTGCCAGCAGCCCCATAGCGGGAGAAGATACGCAGTATTTT.

The chain uses TRBV7-6 and TRBJ2-5; no clear D gene. In germline, CDR1 is SGHVS, CDR2 FNYEAQ. This CDR3 spans 15 amino acids. Trimming stripped 5 bases from V and 0 bases from J, with 13 bases between. In DNA form, the CDR3 reads TGTGCCAGCAGCCCCCCGCAGAAGTACCAAGAGACCCAGTACTTC. Translation: CASSPPQKYQETQYF.

This clone was detected once. The chain is built from TRBV9 and TRBJ2-2, with 8 bases matching TRBD2. The V segment lost 4 bases and the J segment 3 bases; nucleotides outside the gene matches: 8. Germline lookup yields CDR1 SGDLS and CDR2 YYNGEE. CDR3 length: 16 amino acids. As DNA, the CDR3 is TGTGCCAGCAGCCTCCAAGCGGGAGCGGACACCGGGGAGCTGTTTTTT. Its protein product is CASSLQAGADTGELFF.

The chain employs TRBV18 and TRBJ1-2; 9 bases agree with TRBD1. Trimming cost V 3 bases and J 4 bases; bases outside gene matches: 6. The CDR3 has 15 residues. Per germline, CDR1 KGHSH and CDR2 LQKENI. The DNA of the CDR3 is TGTGCCAGCTCACCCGGGACAGGGCTCACCTATGGCTACACCTTC. Its translation: CASSPGTGLTYGYTF.